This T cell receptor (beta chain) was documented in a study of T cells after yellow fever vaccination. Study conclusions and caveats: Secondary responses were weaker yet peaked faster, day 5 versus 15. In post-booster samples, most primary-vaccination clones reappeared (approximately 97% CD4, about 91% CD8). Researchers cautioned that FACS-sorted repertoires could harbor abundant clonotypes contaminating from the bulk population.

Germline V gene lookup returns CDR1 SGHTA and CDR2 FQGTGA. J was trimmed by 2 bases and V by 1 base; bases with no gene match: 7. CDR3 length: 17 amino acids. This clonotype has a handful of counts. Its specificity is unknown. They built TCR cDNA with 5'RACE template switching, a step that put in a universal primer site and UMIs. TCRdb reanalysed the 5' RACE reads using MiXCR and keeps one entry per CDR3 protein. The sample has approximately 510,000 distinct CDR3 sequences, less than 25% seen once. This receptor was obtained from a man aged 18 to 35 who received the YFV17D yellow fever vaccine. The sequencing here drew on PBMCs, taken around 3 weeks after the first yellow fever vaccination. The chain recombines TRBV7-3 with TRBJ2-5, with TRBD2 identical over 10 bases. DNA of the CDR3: TGTGCCAGCAGCTTAAGCCAGCGGACTAGCGGTCAAGAGACCCAGTACTTC. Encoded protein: CASSLSQRTSGQETQYF.